The rows below give T cell receptor beta chains drawn from one sample of a study of T cell responses to AZD1222 COVID-19 vaccine. Clones were read by immunoSEQ multiplex PCR, and TCRdb kept only the in-frame ones, dropping some. Of 150,000 to 200,000 clones in the sample, more than 75% were seen once. This sample comprised peripheral blood, obtained 28 days after the second AZD1222 dose. All receptors come from an adult who received the AZD1222 COVID-19 vaccine. Both conserved end residues are trimmed from each CDR3. Each record gives: V gene, J gene, CDR3 protein.

v_call: TRBV19
j_call: TRBJ2-7
cdr3_aa: ASSRDGSYEQY

v_call: TRBV16
j_call: TRBJ2-1
cdr3_aa: ASSQVASGGVVQF

v_call: TRBV30
j_call: TRBJ1-4
cdr3_aa: AWRAQNYEKLF

v_call: TRBV11-3
j_call: TRBJ2-7
cdr3_aa: ASSYSGSSYEQY

v_call: TRBV25-1
j_call: TRBJ2-3
cdr3_aa: ASSTPDGPVLDTQY

v_call: TRBV7-3
j_call: TRBJ1-1
cdr3_aa: ASSLNGQLNTEAF

v_call: TRBV3-1/TRBV3-2
j_call: TRBJ1-4
cdr3_aa: ASTQFGQNEKLF

v_call: TRBV18
j_call: TRBJ2-7
cdr3_aa: ASSLEQGAGQY

v_call: TRBV15
j_call: TRBJ2-5
cdr3_aa: ATSRDLKGTQY

v_call: TRBV29-1
j_call: TRBJ1-5
cdr3_aa: SVTGQANQPQH

v_call: TRBV19
j_call: TRBJ2-5
cdr3_aa: ASSTRGRGLAGARRETQY

v_call: TRBV5-1
j_call: TRBJ1-5
cdr3_aa: ASSSGPNSNQPQH

v_call: TRBV6-5
j_call: TRBJ1-2
cdr3_aa: ASSFDRVYGYT

v_call: TRBV18
j_call: TRBJ2-5
cdr3_aa: ASSPPDRGWETQY

v_call: TRBV4-2
j_call: TRBJ2-7
cdr3_aa: ASSHGTSGTSSYEQY

v_call: TRBV19
j_call: TRBJ2-1
cdr3_aa: ASSGVRNEQF

v_call: TRBV2
j_call: TRBJ1-1
cdr3_aa: ASSLQGARTEAF

v_call: TRBV18
j_call: TRBJ1-1
cdr3_aa: ASSPDKSVEAF

v_call: TRBV9
j_call: TRBJ1-2
cdr3_aa: ASERGAYGYT

v_call: TRBV7-7
j_call: TRBJ2-7
cdr3_aa: ASSHHSGRRYEQY

v_call: TRBV24-1
j_call: TRBJ2-7
cdr3_aa: ATTGTQGPYEQY

v_call: TRBV18
j_call: TRBJ2-3
cdr3_aa: ASSPSGTGRTDTQY

v_call: TRBV28
j_call: TRBJ2-1
cdr3_aa: ASSFGQQGSIANEQF

v_call: TRBV11-3
j_call: TRBJ2-1
cdr3_aa: ASSGTNSYNEQF

v_call: TRBV27
j_call: TRBJ2-7
cdr3_aa: ASSPIPLGQGEDEQY

v_call: TRBV6-2/TRBV6-3
j_call: TRBJ2-5
cdr3_aa: ASSFSGTQETQY

v_call: TRBV5-4
j_call: TRBJ2-7
cdr3_aa: ASSLGQGALSRQY

v_call: TRBV3-1/TRBV3-2
j_call: TRBJ1-1
cdr3_aa: ASSQGTDTEAF

v_call: TRBV7-2
j_call: TRBJ2-7
cdr3_aa: ASSTSPGRGYEQY